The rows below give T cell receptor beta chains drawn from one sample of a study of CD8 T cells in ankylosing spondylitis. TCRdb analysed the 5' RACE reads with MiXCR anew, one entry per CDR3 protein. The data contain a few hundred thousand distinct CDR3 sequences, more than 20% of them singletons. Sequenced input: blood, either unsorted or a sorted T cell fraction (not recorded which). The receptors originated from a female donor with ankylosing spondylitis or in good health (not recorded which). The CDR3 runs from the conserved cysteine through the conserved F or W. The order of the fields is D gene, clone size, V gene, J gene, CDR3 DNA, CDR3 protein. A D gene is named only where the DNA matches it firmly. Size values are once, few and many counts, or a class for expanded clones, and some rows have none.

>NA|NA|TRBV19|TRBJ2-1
TGTGCCAGTAGCCGATACTGGGACCTTTCGAGCTCCTACAATGAGCAGTTCTTC
CASSRYWDLSSSYNEQFF
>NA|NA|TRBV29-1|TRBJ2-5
TGCAGCGTTGAAGGCCTCTACCAAGAGACCCAGTACTTC
CSVEGLYQETQYF
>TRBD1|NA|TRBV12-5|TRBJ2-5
TGTGCTAGTGGTCCCATCGGACAGGGTGGGGTAGAGACCCAGTACTTC
CASGPIGQGGVETQYF
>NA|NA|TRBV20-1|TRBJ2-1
TGCAGTGCCAATCCTTACCGGGCCTATGAGCAGTTCTTC
CSANPYRAYEQFF
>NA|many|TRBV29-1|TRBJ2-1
TGCAGCGTTGAAGGGGCCTCATACAATGAGCAGTTCTTC
CSVEGASYNEQFF
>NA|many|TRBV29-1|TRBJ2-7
TGCAGCGTTGAAAGCGACAGCTACGAGCAGTACTTC
CSVESDSYEQYF
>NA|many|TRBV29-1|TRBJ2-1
TGCAGCGTGGAGGGGGGCAATGAGCAGTTCTTC
CSVEGGNEQFF
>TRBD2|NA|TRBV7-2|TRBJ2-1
TGTGCCAGCAGCGCCCTAGCGGGAGCCTACAATGAGCAGTTCTTC
CASSALAGAYNEQFF
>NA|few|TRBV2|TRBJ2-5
TGTGCCAGCAGTGAAATGGCGTCTGGAGAGACCCAGTACTTC
CASSEMASGETQYF
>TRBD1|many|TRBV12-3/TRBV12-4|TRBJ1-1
TGTGCCAGCAGGGCAACAGGGGGGAACACTGAAGCTTTCTTT
CASRATGGNTEAFF
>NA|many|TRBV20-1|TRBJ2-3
TGCAGTGCTATAGTAGGGGCAGATACGCAGTATTTT
CSAIVGADTQYF
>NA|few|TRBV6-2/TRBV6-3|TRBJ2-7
TGTGCCAGCAGTTACGACTTATTTCACCCCCCAGGGGTCTACGAGCAGTACTTC
CASSYDLFHPPGVYEQYF
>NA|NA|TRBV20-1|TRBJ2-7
TGCAGTGCTAGTTACGGGGCCAACTACGAGCAGTACTTC
CSASYGANYEQYF
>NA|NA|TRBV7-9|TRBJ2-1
TGTGCCAGCAGCTTTCAGGAGCAGTTCTTC
CASSFQEQFF
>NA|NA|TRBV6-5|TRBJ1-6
TGTGCCAGCAGCTACTCGCGGGAAGGAGGGTCACCCCTCCACTTT
CASSYSREGGSPLHF
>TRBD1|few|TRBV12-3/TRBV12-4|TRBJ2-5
TGTGCCAGCAGTGGGGACAGGGTTGACGAGACCCAGTACTTC
CASSGDRVDETQYF
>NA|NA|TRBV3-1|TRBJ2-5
TGTGCCAGCACCCTCAGGGCAGGATCTGACCAGTACTTC
CASTLRAGSDQYF
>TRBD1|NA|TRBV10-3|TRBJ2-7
TGTGCCATCAGGTCGGGACAGGGCTACTACGAGCAGTACTTC
CAIRSGQGYYEQYF
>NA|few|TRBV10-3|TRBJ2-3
TGTGCCATCCGAGGAGGAGATACGCAGTATTTT
CAIRGGDTQYF
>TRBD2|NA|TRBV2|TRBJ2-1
TGTGCCAGCAGCCCGAGCACCGGGACTAGCGGGGAGGAGCAGTTCTTC
CASSPSTGTSGEEQFF
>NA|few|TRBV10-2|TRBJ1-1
TGCGCCAGCAGTGAATTCTTGGTCGACCGGGGGGACACTGAAGCTTTCTTT
CASSEFLVDRGDTEAFF
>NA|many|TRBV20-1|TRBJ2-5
TGCAGTGCGGGGACTGAACAAGAGACCCAGTACTTC
CSAGTEQETQYF
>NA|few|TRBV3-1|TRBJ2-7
TGTGCCAGCAGCCCGGGGAGCGGAACCTACGAGCAGTACTTC
CASSPGSGTYEQYF
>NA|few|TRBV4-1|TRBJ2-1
TGCGCCAGCAGCCGTAACGAAAGACGCCAAGCAGAGCAGTTCTTC
CASSRNERRQAEQFF
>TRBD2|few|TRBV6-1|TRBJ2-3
TGTGCCAGCAGCCTCGGACTAGCGGGAGTTGGTACGCAGTATTTT
CASSLGLAGVGTQYF
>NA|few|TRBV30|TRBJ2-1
TGTGCCTGGAGTGTAGGGGGGTCTAGGAGGTTCTTC
CAWSVGGSRRFF
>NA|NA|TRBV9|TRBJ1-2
TGTGCCAGCAGCGTAGGACTCAACTATGGCTACACCTTC
CASSVGLNYGYTF
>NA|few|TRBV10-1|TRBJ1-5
TGCGCCAGCAGTGAGAAGGGGGTTAATCAGCCCCAGCATTTT
CASSEKGVNQPQHF
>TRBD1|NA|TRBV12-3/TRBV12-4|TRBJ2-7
TGTGCCAGCAGTTCTCTAGACAGGGTCAACGAGCAGTACTTC
CASSSLDRVNEQYF
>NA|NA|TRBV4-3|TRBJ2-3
TGCGCCAGCAGAGGCCGGGACACAGATACGCAGTATTTT
CASRGRDTDTQYF
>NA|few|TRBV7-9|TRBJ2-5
TGTGCCAGCAGCCAGTACCAAGAGACCCAGTACTTC
CASSQYQETQYF
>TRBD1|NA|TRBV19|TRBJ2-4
TGTGCCAGTAGCCGGGACAGGGGGCCATACATTCAGTACTTC
CASSRDRGPYIQYF
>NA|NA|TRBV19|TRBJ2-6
TGTGCCAGTAGTATGCGAGACTCTGGGGCCAACGTCCTGACTTTC
CASSMRDSGANVLTF
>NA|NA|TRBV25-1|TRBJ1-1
TGTACTCCGACCATGAACACTGAAGCTTTCTTT
CTPTMNTEAFF
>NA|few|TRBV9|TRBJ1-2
TGTGCCAGCAGCGTAGGGACAGTCTATGGCTACACCTTC
CASSVGTVYGYTF
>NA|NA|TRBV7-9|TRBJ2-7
TGTGCCAGCAGCTTAGATGGGGCACGATACGAGCAGTACTTC
CASSLDGARYEQYF
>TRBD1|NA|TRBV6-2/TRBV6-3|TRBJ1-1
TGTGCCAGCAGTTACGGACAGGCCACCTTCACTGAAGCTTTCTTT
CASSYGQATFTEAFF
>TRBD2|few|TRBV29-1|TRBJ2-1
TGCAGCGTTGAAGATTCAGGCGGGAGGTCCAATGAGCAGTTCTTC
CSVEDSGGRSNEQFF
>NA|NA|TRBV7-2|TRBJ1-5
TGTGCCAGCAGCTTAGACCGGGAGAGGCCCGAACATTTT
CASSLDRERPEHF
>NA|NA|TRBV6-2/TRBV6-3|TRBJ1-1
TGTGCCAGCAACAGGGAAGAGGGTGAAGCTTTCTTT
CASNREEGEAFF
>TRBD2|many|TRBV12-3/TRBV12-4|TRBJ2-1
TGTGCCAGCCGGAGGACGGGGGGTGAGCAGTTCTTC
CASRRTGGEQFF
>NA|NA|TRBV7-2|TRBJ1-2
TGTGCCAGCAGCTTATTCACGACGGACTATGGCTACACCTTC
CASSLFTTDYGYTF
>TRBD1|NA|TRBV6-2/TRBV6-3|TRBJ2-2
TGTGCCAGCAGCTACAGGGGGCGACGTACTTTGGGCGGGGAGCTGTTTTTT
CASSYRGRRTLGGELFF
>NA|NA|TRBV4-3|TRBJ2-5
TGCGCCAGCAGCCAGAACTTCGGACAGCCTAAAGAGACCCAGTACTTC
CASSQNFGQPKETQYF
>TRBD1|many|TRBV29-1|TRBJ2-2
TGCAGCGCCGGGACAGGGAACACCGGGGAGCTGTTTTTT
CSAGTGNTGELFF
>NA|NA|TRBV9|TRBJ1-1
TGTGCCAGCAGCGTAGTGAAGGGTAACACTGAAGCTTTCTTT
CASSVVKGNTEAFF
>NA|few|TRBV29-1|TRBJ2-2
TGCAGCGTTGGGACGGATAACACCGGGGAGCTGTTTTTT
CSVGTDNTGELFF
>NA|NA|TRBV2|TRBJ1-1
TGTGCCAGCATCTCTATCCAGGGTAACACTGAAGCTTTCTTT
CASISIQGNTEAFF
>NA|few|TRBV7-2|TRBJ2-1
TGTGCCAGCAGCTTAGAACCTCTCTACAATGAGCAGTTCTTC
CASSLEPLYNEQFF
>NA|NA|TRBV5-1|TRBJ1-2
TGCGCCAGCAGCTTGGAGGCAGTCTATGGCTACACCTTC
CASSLEAVYGYTF
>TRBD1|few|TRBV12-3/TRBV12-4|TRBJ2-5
TGTGCCAGCAGTTTAGCGGCAGGGGGCGGGCCAGGGACCCAGTACTTC
CASSLAAGGGPGTQYF